Following are 32 T cell receptor beta chains from one sample sequenced in a study of blood T cell repertoires in COVID-19. TCRdb keeps only in-frame clones here, not all; method: immunoSEQ multiplex PCR. The sample consists of roughly 100,000 clones, about 90% of them appearing once. The specimen sequenced was peripheral blood. These TCRs come from a human donor with COVID-19, enrolled during active disease. The donor label of this sample is uncertain.

The chain uses TRBV30 and TRBJ2-1; D is possibly TRBD2 (5 bases). CDR3 length: 13 amino acids. CDR1 is GTSNPN and CDR2 is SVGIG in the germline V gene (reference sequence). Between the trimmed V and J ends, which lost 6 bases and 7 bases, there was a span of 16 bases. The CDR3 nucleotides are TGTGCCTGCCCTTCCCCCGGAGGTAATGAGCAGTTCTTC. It codes for CACPSPGGNEQFF.

The rearrangement links TRBV28 to TRBJ2-7; D might be TRBD1 (6 bases). V lost 6 bases, J lost 2 bases, and 17 bases lay in between. CDR3 length: 15 amino acids. CDR1 and CDR2 (germline): MDHEN, SYDVKM. CDR3 coding DNA: TGTGCCAGCAGATCTACAGGGTGGGTGGCCTACGAGCAGTACTTC. This gives the protein CASRSTGWVAYEQYF.

The rearrangement links TRBV4-1 to TRBJ1-5; D unclear. Germline V gene data show CDR1 as MGHRA and CDR2 as YSYEKL. V was pared by 0 bases and J by 4 bases, with 13 bases between. This CDR3 region has 16 residues. The CDR3 DNA is TGCGCCAGCAGCCAAGATCCGGGGAGCTGGAATCAGCCCCAGCATTTT. This translates into CASSQDPGSWNQPQHF.

V is TRBV7-2 and J is TRBJ1-4, with a weak D call TRBD1 (5 bases). V lost 5 bases, J lost 2 bases, and 15 bases lay in between. Germline CDR1 and CDR2: SGHTA and FQGNSA. The CDR3 extends over 16 amino acids. The CDR3 here is CASSRLGPGTNEKLFF. DNA of the CDR3: TGTGCCAGCAGCCGTTTAGGGCCAGGGACTAATGAAAAACTGTTTTTT.

V usage is TRBV7-3 and J usage is TRBJ2-7; weak D call: TRBD1 (6 bases). Germline lookup yields CDR1 SGHTA and CDR2 FQGTGA. This CDR3 is built from 14 residues. The V end was cut by 0 bases, the J end by 0 bases, with 6 bases between. CDR3 sequence reads: CASSLTGGSYEQYF. DNA of the CDR3: TGTGCCAGCAGCTTAACAGGGGGCTCCTACGAGCAGTACTTC.

This chain connects TRBV15 to TRBJ2-2; the D gene is possibly TRBD1 (5 bases). The CDR3 has 19 amino acids. Per germline, CDR1 LNHNV and CDR2 YYDKDF (reference sequence). Trimming stripped 3 bases from V and 2 bases from J, with 22 bases between. The chain's CDR3 is CATSRGQPANIRNTGELFF. CDR3 nucleotide sequence: TGTGCCACCAGCAGGGGGCAGCCAGCAAACATAAGAAACACCGGGGAGCTGTTTTTT.

The chain has TRBV3-1 (or the pseudogene TRBV3-2) and TRBJ1-1, with a possible D match to TRBD1 (5 bases). Per the germline V gene, CDR1 is LGHDT and CDR2 is YNNKEL (reference sequence). This CDR3 has 18 amino acids. Between the trimmed V and J ends, which lost 4 bases and 6 bases, there was a span of 27 bases. This CDR3 is CASSLTWGGQFLSPEAFF. CDR3 bases: TGTGCCAGCAGCCTAACTTGGGGGGGTCAATTTCTTAGCCCTGAAGCTTTCTTT.

DNA of the CDR3: TGTGCCAGCAGCTCCAGGCCACTAGAGTATGTCAATGAGCAGTTCTTC. Its protein product is CASSSRPLEYVNEQFF. J is TRBJ2-1 and V is TRBV5-6, with D maybe TRBD2 (5 bases). Looked up from germline, CDR1 is SGHDT and CDR2 is YYEEEE. V dropped 3 bases and J dropped 6 bases, with 19 bases sitting between them. The CDR3 covers 16 residues.

V usage is TRBV2 and J usage is TRBJ1-1; no definite D call. The CDR3 contains 13 residues. Per germline, CDR1 SNHLY and CDR2 FYNNEI. V lost 10 bases to trimming and J lost 0 bases, with 12 bases between them. The CDR3 loop reads CATRGGLNTEAFF. The CDR3 bases are TGTGCCACCCGCGGCGGTTTGAACACTGAAGCTTTCTTT.

V gene TRBV28 combines with J gene TRBJ1-6; a weak D match, TRBD1 (6 bases). V was shortened by 5 bases and J by 14 bases, with 13 bases between the two germline ends. CDR1 and CDR2 (germline): MDHEN, SYDVKM. The length of the CDR3 is 12 residues. CDR3 in amino acids: CASSIIEGALHF. CDR3 bases: TGTGCCAGCAGTATAATAGAGGGGGCCCTCCACTTT.

This clone was seen a handful of times. The chain couples TRBV24-1 to TRBJ2-1; TRBD2 matches 9 bases. The CDR3 totals 18 residues. Per germline, CDR1 KGHDR and CDR2 SFDVKD. The junction had 14 bases not matched to a gene; V was cut back by 1 base and J by 8 bases. In nucleotides, the CDR3 is TGTGCCACCAGTGATTTTGCGGGAGGGCCGGGGGCGAGGTATGAGCAGTTCTTC. Amino acid sequence: CATSDFAGGPGARYEQFF.

V is TRBV6-1 and J is TRBJ1-4; tentative D call: TRBD1 (6 bases). Per the germline V gene, CDR1 is MNHNS and CDR2 is SASEGT. The length of the CDR3 is 14 residues. Trimming cost V 3 bases and J 8 bases, with 13 bases left between them. This CDR3 is CASSDGGAGEKLFF. The CDR3 DNA reads as TGTGCCAGCAGTGATGGGGGCGCAGGGGAAAAACTGTTTTTT.

The chain links TRBV27 to TRBJ1-5, with D possibly being TRBD1 (5 bases). Trimming left V 6 bases short and J 3 bases short, with 12 bases between. The CDR3 spans 14 residues. The germline CDR1 and CDR2 sequences are MNHEY and SMNVEV (reference sequence). The CDR3 loop reads CASRLDSFNQPQHF. In nucleotides, the CDR3 is TGTGCCAGCAGGCTCGACAGTTTCAATCAGCCCCAGCATTTT.

The chain is built from TRBV29-1 and TRBJ1-5; weak D call: TRBD1 (5 bases). CDR3 length equals 13 residues. Germline V lookup: CDR1 SQVTM, CDR2 ANQGSEA. Trimming removed 4 bases at V and 4 bases at J, with 11 bases between. Written as DNA, the CDR3 is TGCAGCGTTGGAGCAGGGCTAAATCAGCCCCAGCATTTT. Amino acid sequence: CSVGAGLNQPQHF.

This chain connects TRBV4-1 to TRBJ1-1, with 10 bases lining up with TRBD1. The CDR3 runs 17 residues. Trimming cost V 0 bases and J 0 bases; bases outside gene matches: 4. The V gene's germline CDR1 is MGHRA and CDR2 YSYEKL. The CDR3 here is CASSQDGTGALNTEAFF. CDR3 coding DNA: TGCGCCAGCAGCCAAGATGGGACAGGGGCTTTGAACACTGAAGCTTTCTTT.

This rearrangement joins TRBV2 to TRBJ1-2; D is unresolved. Trimming pared 8 bases from V and 0 bases from J, leaving 4 bases between. The germline gives CDR1 SNHLY, CDR2 FYNNEI. CDR3 length equals 11 residues. The DNA for the CDR3 is TGTGCCAGCCCGGCTAACTATGGCTACACCTTC. Its protein is CASPANYGYTF.

This clone was recorded a few times. The chain couples TRBV7-9 to TRBJ1-1; D may be TRBD1 (5 bases). Germline V gives CDR1 SEHNR, CDR2 FQNEAQ (reference sequence). The CDR3 sequence is 16 residues long. Trimming shortened V by 5 bases and J by 3 bases, and 19 bases separated the two germline ends. The CDR3: CASSPGGTEGDTEAFF. For the CDR3, the DNA is TGTGCCAGCAGCCCCGGCGGGACCGAAGGGGACACTGAAGCTTTCTTT. The full variable domain, completed using reference TRBV7-9 and TRBJ1-1, is DTGVSQNPRHKITKRGQNVTFRCDPISEHNRLYWYRQTLGQGPEFLTYFQNEAQLEKSRLLSDRFSAERPKGSFSTLEIQRTEQGDSAMYLCASSPGGTEGDTEAFFGQGTRLTVV.

The chain recombines TRBV19 with TRBJ1-6; 8 bases match TRBD1. CDR3 length: 14 residues. Germline CDR1 and CDR2: LNHDA and SQIVND (reference sequence). With 4 bases clipped from V and 10 bases from J, the junction kept 6 bases outside the gene matches. The CDR3 nucleotides are TGTGCCAGTAGTACCACAGGGGGTAACTCACCCCTCCACTTT. It specifies CASSTTGGNSPLHF.

J is TRBJ1-2 and V is TRBV12-3 or TRBV12-4; D might be TRBD1 (5 bases). The V and J ends lost 6 bases and 8 bases respectively, with 16 bases between them. The CDR3 contains 13 residues. CDR3 DNA sequence: TGTGCCAGCAGCGAAGACAGCTCCCGGGGCTACACCTTC. Encoded protein: CASSEDSSRGYTF.

The gene calls are TRBV7-9 and TRBJ1-1, with D maybe TRBD1 (6 bases). The V gene's germline CDR1 is SEHNR and CDR2 FQNEAQ (reference sequence). V lost 11 bases and J lost 0, with 10 bases in between. The CDR3 is made up of 12 amino acids. Here the CDR3 DNA reads TGTGCCCTGGGACACCTGAACACTGAAGCTTTCTTT. Residues: CALGHLNTEAFF.

CDR3 DNA: TGTGCCAGCAGCGACCCCCGGAGTGTTCACGGGGAGCTGTTTTTT. It is translated as CASSDPRSVHGELFF. V and J are TRBV9 and TRBJ2-2, with D unresolved. Trimming removed 3 bases from V and 7 bases from J, with 16 bases in between. The CDR3 loop spans 15 amino acids. From germline, CDR1 is SGDLS and CDR2 YYNGEE.

This clone occurred a few times. The CDR3 DNA reads TGTGCCAGCAGACCGACTTGGAGGAGCTCCTATAATTCACCCCTCCACTTT. Amino acids: CASRPTWRSSYNSPLHF. This sequence joins TRBV5-8 and TRBJ1-6, with D unresolved. CDR1 is SGHTS, CDR2 YDEGEE, per germline. V was pared by 5 bases and J by 0 bases, with 15 bases between. The CDR3 runs to 17 residues.

This sequence joins TRBV9 and TRBJ2-1, with 9 nucleotides matching TRBD1. Germline CDR1 is SGDLS and CDR2 is YYNGEE. The V gene end was trimmed by 3 bases and the J gene end by 7 bases; junction bases not matched to a gene: 8. The CDR3 has 15 amino acids. CDR3 protein: CASSGQQGARNEQFF. The CDR3 coding sequence is TGTGCCAGCAGCGGCCAACAGGGGGCGCGTAATGAGCAGTTCTTC.

This chain connects TRBV15 to TRBJ1-2; the match to TRBD1 covers 7 bases. The CDR3 is 14 amino acids. Germline V CDR1 and CDR2: LNHNV, YYDKDF (reference sequence). Trimming at V came to 4 bases and at J to 7 bases, leaving 9 bases not matched to a gene. This CDR3 reads CATSKSHDRAGYTF. CDR3 nucleotide sequence: TGTGCCACCAGCAAGAGCCACGACAGGGCTGGCTACACCTTC. The variable domain in full, completed from reference TRBV15 and TRBJ1-2, reads DAMVIQNPRYQVTQFGKPVTLSCSQTLNHNVMYWYQQKSSQAPKLLFHYYDKDFNNEADTPDNFQSRRPNTSFCFLDIRSPGLGDTAMYLCATSKSHDRAGYTFGSGTRLTVV.

The rearrangement joins TRBV10-2 to TRBJ1-2; tentatively, D is TRBD1 (5 bases). The germline CDR1 and CDR2 sequences are WSHSY and SAAADI. There are 16 residues in the CDR3. Trimming removed 0 bases at V and 4 bases at J, with 15 bases between. CDR3 DNA: TGCGCCAGCAGTGAGTCGGCGGGGGTCTTGTCCTATGGCTACACCTTC. This gives the protein CASSESAGVLSYGYTF.

The chain uses TRBV10-1 and TRBJ2-3; 11 nucleotides agree with TRBD1. The CDR3 contains 15 residues. J was trimmed by 4 bases and V by 2 bases; bases with no gene match: 2. The V gene's germline CDR1 is WNHNN and CDR2 SYGVQD (reference sequence). CDR3 region: CASSEVGQGADTQYF. DNA for the CDR3: TGCGCCAGCAGTGAGGTGGGACAGGGGGCAGATACGCAGTATTTT.

The chain links TRBV6-5 to TRBJ2-7; D is possibly TRBD1 (5 bases). Germline CDR1 is MNHEY and CDR2 is SVGAGI. This CDR3 has 14 amino acids. The germline V and J ends were trimmed by 9 bases and 3 bases, with 18 bases remaining between them. The CDR3 nucleotides read TGTGCCAGTCAATACAGGACCGGCGGCTACGAGCAGTACTTC. It specifies CASQYRTGGYEQYF.

The rearrangement links TRBV11-2 to TRBJ1-2; no reliable D call. The CDR3 spans 15 residues. The V and J ends lost 2 bases and 6 bases respectively, with 16 bases between them. Looked up from germline, CDR1 is SGHAT and CDR2 is FQNNGV. The CDR3 sequence: CASSLNGGFTDGYTF. CDR3 nucleotides: TGTGCCAGCAGCTTAAACGGCGGATTCACGGATGGCTACACCTTC.

This chain links TRBV5-5 with TRBJ2-3; 7 bases line up with TRBD2. Trimming removed 1 base from V and 4 bases from J; junction bases left unmatched: 9. There are 16 residues in the CDR3. The germline V gene has CDR1 SGHKS and CDR2 YYEKEE (reference sequence). CDR3 loop: CASSLPRQGGADTQYF. In DNA, the CDR3 is TGTGCCAGCAGCTTGCCCCGCCAGGGAGGGGCAGATACGCAGTATTTT.

The rearrangement joins TRBV2 to TRBJ1-6, with 9 bases that match TRBD1. Germline-derived CDR1 and CDR2 are SNHLY and FYNNEI. Trimming took 0 bases from V and 10 from J; bases not matched to a gene: 4. This CDR3 is 15 amino acids long. The CDR3, as DNA: TGTGCCAGCAGTGAAGCTACAGGGGGCGCATCACCCCTCCACTTT. As protein: CASSEATGGASPLHF.

The rearrangement uses TRBV5-5 and TRBJ1-1, with D possibly TRBD1 on 6 matching bases. Germline CDR1 is SGHKS and CDR2 is YYEKEE (reference sequence). Trimming removed 2 bases at V and 3 bases at J, with 14 bases between. The CDR3 covers 15 residues. CDR3 DNA: TGTGCCAGCAGCTTTACGGGACACATGGACACTGAAGCTTTCTTT. This gives the protein CASSFTGHMDTEAFF.

For the CDR3, the DNA is TGTGCCAGCAGCCGGACTAGCGAATGGGATGAGCAGTTCTTC. This sequence encodes CASSRTSEWDEQFF. The chain has TRBV5-5 and TRBJ2-1, with 9 positions matching TRBD2. Germline V CDR1 and CDR2: SGHKS, YYEKEE (reference sequence). The CDR3 extends over 14 amino acids. V lost 4 bases, J lost 8 bases, and 7 bases stayed unmatched.